The clone carrying this T cell receptor (beta chain) was observed once. Its target is not known. The CDR3 has 16 residues. Germline lookup yields CDR1 LNHDA and CDR2 SQIVND (reference sequence). J gave up 4 bases and V 6 bases, and 13 bases lay outside the gene matches. This sample was taken from a study of OX40 agonist ivuxolimab in advanced cancers. On the study more broadly: Cancers in dose escalation were hepatocellular, melanoma, renal cell and head and neck. Cohort: 82.7% men, mean age approximately 64, aged roughly 23 to 90. Notes on the study in general: At doses 0.1 to 3.0 mg/kg, CD4+ and CD8+ clones expanded.

This table comes from immunoSEQ multiplex PCR, and its TCRdb copy is limited to in-frame clones, with some not included. Of some 150,000 clones listed, roughly 91% are singletons. If patients had autoimmune disease history or systemic immunosuppression, they were excluded. Material: CD4+ or CD8+ T cells sorted from blood, obtained in a trial of the OX40 agonist ivuxolimab. The chain carries TRBV19 and TRBJ2-3; 7 bases are shared with TRBD2. The clonotype comes from an adult with an advanced solid tumor such as melanoma, head and neck, liver or kidney cancer. CDR3 sequence: CASSSYGATSADTQYF. Here the CDR3 DNA reads TGTGCCAGTAGCTCCTACGGGGCTACTAGCGCAGATACGCAGTATTTT. Complete variable domain (other parts from reference TRBV19 and TRBJ2-3): DGGITQSPKYLFRKEGQNVTLSCEQNLNHDAMYWYRQDPGQGLRLIYYSQIVNDFQKGDIAEGYSVSREKKESFPLTVTSAQKNPTAFYLCASSSYGATSADTQYFGPGTRLTVL.